The 15 T cell receptor beta chains given below trace back to one sample, sequenced in a study of blood T cells in healthy people across ages. With a J-beta primer mix and a sample-barcoded 5' primer, a second PCR ran about 7 to 12 cycles. TCRdb used MiXCR to reprocess the 5' RACE reads, holding one entry per CDR3 protein. The sample includes about 900,000 distinct CDR3 sequences, roughly 48% of them seen just once. The material sequenced was blood. The receptors were gathered from a young man in good health.

J is TRBJ2-4 and V is TRBV7-2; TRBD2 aligns across 15 bases. The V gene's germline CDR1 is SGHTA and CDR2 FQGNSA. The CDR3 is 18 amino acids. V lost 2 bases, J lost 6 bases, and 8 bases stayed unmatched. Here the CDR3 reads CASSLFGLAGGLLNIQYF. CDR3 coding DNA: TGTGCCAGCAGCTTATTTGGACTAGCGGGGGGGCTGTTAAACATTCAGTACTTC.

This chain uses TRBV29-1 with TRBJ2-1, with D perhaps matching TRBD2 (5 bases). Germline-derived CDR1 and CDR2 are SQVTM and ANQGSEA. V lost 5 bases and J 9 bases, leaving 11 bases between the germline ends. The CDR3 sequence is 11 residues long. The CDR3, as DNA: TGCAGCGTTTGGAGTGGAGGTGAGCAGTTCTTC. The encoded protein is CSVWSGGEQFF.

This clonotype was observed a handful of times. The junction differs from germline at one of its ends, possibly a read error. V is TRBV28 and J is TRBJ2-7, with D uncertain. Germline-derived CDR1 and CDR2 are MDHEN and SYDVKM. This CDR3 is built from 12 residues. The CDR3 DNA follows: TGTGCCAGCAATTTAACGGATTACGAGCAGTACTTC. Its translation: CASNLTDYEQYF.

The chain recombines TRBV7-2 with TRBJ2-1; TRBD1 agrees at 9 bases. Germline trimming cut 5 bases from V and 0 bases from J; bases unmatched to any gene: 17. From germline, CDR1 is SGHTA and CDR2 FQGNSA. The CDR3 spans 20 residues. CDR3 in DNA: TGTGCCAGCAGCCTAAACCCGCTGGACAGGGGCCGTAGCTCCTACAATGAGCAGTTCTTC. Translation gives CASSLNPLDRGRSSYNEQFF.

Note on this clonotype: Germline and junction disagree at one end, which may indicate a read error. The chain uses TRBV10-3 and TRBJ2-3, with D perhaps matching TRBD2 (6 bases). This CDR3 has 17 residues. Germline loops: CDR1 ENHRY, CDR2 SYGVKD. The CDR3 spells CAISEGLGGAGTDTEYF. The DNA for the CDR3 is TGTGCCATCAGTGAGGGTCTCGGGGGTGCAGGCACAGATACGGAGTATTTT.

This clonotype was observed a handful of times. This chain connects TRBV4-1 to TRBJ2-7, with D perhaps given as TRBD1 or TRBD2 (6 bases each). V was clipped by 3 bases and J by 6 bases, with 12 bases between them. The CDR3 is 13 amino acids. Germline CDR1 reads MGHRA; CDR2 reads YSYEKL. The CDR3, as DNA: TGCGCCAGCAGCCAGACGGGGGCGACCGAGCAGTACTTC. It is translated as CASSQTGATEQYF.

The rearrangement links TRBV21-1 to TRBJ2-7; the table gives TRBD1 as D, unverified against the DNA. TRBV21-1 is termed a pseudogene. The CDR3 is 15 amino acids. The CDR3 is CASTLSGPGDYEQYF. The CDR3 coding sequence is TGTGCCAGCACCCTCTCGGGACCAGGAGACTACGAGCAGTACTTC.

In its sample, this clonotype was seen a few times. The rearrangement links TRBV20-1 to TRBJ1-2; tentatively, D is TRBD1 (6 bases). Germline CDR1 is DFQATT and CDR2 is SNEGSKA (reference sequence). CDR3 length: 12 amino acids. With 5 bases removed from V and 3 bases from J, the gap between germline ends came to 10 bases. The CDR3 protein is CSAGQSYYGYTF. The CDR3 DNA sequence: TGCAGTGCTGGACAGAGTTACTATGGCTACACCTTC.

About this clonotype: This may arise from a read error, as a much more abundant clone is one base away. The chain has TRBV20-1 and TRBJ2-7; TRBD2 might be the D (6 bases). Between the trimmed V and J ends, which lost 5 bases and 3 bases, there was a span of 17 bases. From germline, CDR1 is DFQATT and CDR2 SNEGSKA (reference sequence). The CDR3 has 14 amino acids. This CDR3 is CSAVRDGRSYEQYF. The CDR3 DNA reads as TGCAGTGCTGTACGGGACGGGAGAAGCTACGAGCAGTACTTC.

The chain recombines TRBV3-1 with TRBJ2-5; no definite D call. The J call may be mistaken, given a closer DNA end match to TRBJ2-7. The CDR3 consists of 14 residues. In germline, CDR1 is LGHDT, CDR2 YNNKEL (reference sequence). The CDR3 loop reads CASSQSVNTYEQYF. CDR3 bases: TGTGCCAGCAGCCAAAGTGTCAATACCTACGAGCAGTACTTC.

V is TRBV27 and J is TRBJ2-1; 11 nucleotides agree with TRBD2. CDR3 length: 18 residues. V lost 5 bases, J lost 8 bases, and 17 bases stayed unmatched. In germline, CDR1 is MNHEY, CDR2 SMNVEV (reference sequence). The CDR3 nucleotides are TGTGCCAGCAGTCCCTTTGGGGTAGCGGGGGGGAATAGGGATGAGCAGTTCTTC. It is translated as CASSPFGVAGGNRDEQFF.

The chain couples TRBV6-5 to TRBJ2-1; 9 nucleotides agree with TRBD1. The ends lost 6 bases at V and 7 bases at J; junction bases unmatched: 7. Germline loops: CDR1 MNHEY, CDR2 SVGAGI. This CDR3 spans 14 amino acids. Written as DNA, the CDR3 is TGTGCCAGCAGGTCGACACAGGGGGCGAATGAGCAGTTCTTC. Amino acid sequence: CASRSTQGANEQFF.

The chain joins TRBV29-1 to TRBJ2-3, with 7 bases fitting TRBD1. Germline V gene lookup returns CDR1 SQVTM and CDR2 ANQGSEA. This CDR3 is built from 15 residues. V lost 2 bases and J lost 6; bases outside the gene matches: 11. Here the CDR3 reads CSVEPGTDLADTQYF. The CDR3 DNA reads TGCAGCGTTGAACCCGGGACAGATTTAGCGGATACGCAGTATTTT.

In its sample, this clonotype was seen a few times. The chain has TRBV27 and TRBJ2-1; TRBD2 aligns across 10 bases. Germline CDR1 and CDR2: MNHEY and SMNVEV (reference sequence). The CDR3 extends over 18 amino acids. Losses at the gene ends were 10 bases for V and 1 base for J; bases not matched to a gene: 16. CDR3 DNA: TGTGCCACCCAGAGGTTAGCGGGGGGACTCCGGTCCTACAATGAGCAGTTCTTC. Its translation is CATQRLAGGLRSYNEQFF.

This clonotype occurred once. The chain carries TRBV3-1 and TRBJ1-1; D not certain. This CDR3 contains 15 residues. The germline V and J ends were trimmed by 5 bases and 0 bases, with 13 bases remaining between them. Per the germline V gene, CDR1 is LGHDT and CDR2 is YNNKEL (reference sequence). In nucleotides, the CDR3 is TGTGCCAGCAGCGACCGGGGAAGACTGAACACTGAAGCTTTCTTT. Translation: CASSDRGRLNTEAFF.